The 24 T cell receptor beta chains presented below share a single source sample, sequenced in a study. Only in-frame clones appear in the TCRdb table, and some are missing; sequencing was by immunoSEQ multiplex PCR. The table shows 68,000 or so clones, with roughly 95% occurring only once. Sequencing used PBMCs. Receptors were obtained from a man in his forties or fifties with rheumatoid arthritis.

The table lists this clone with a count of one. The CDR3 DNA follows: TGTGCCAGCACGACAGGGTCCTTTGGAAACACCATATATTTT. Translating it yields CASTTGSFGNTIYF. This chain joins TRBV6-5 and TRBJ1-3; 7 bases line up with TRBD1. Germline CDR1 is MNHEY and CDR2 is SVGAGI. This CDR3 contains 14 residues. Trimming removed 7 bases from V and 3 bases from J; junction bases left unmatched: 6.

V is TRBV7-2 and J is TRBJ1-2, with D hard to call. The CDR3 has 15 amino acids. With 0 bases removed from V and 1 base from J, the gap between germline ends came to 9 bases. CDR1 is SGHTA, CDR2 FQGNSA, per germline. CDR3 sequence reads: CASSLAPADNYGYTF. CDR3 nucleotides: TGTGCCAGCAGCTTAGCCCCAGCAGATAACTATGGCTACACCTTC.

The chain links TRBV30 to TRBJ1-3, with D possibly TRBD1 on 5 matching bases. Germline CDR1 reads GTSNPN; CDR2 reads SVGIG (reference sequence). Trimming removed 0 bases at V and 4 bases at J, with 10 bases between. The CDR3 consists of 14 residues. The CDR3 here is CAWSVSGAGNTIYF. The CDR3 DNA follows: TGTGCCTGGAGTGTCAGTGGGGCAGGAAACACCATATATTTT.

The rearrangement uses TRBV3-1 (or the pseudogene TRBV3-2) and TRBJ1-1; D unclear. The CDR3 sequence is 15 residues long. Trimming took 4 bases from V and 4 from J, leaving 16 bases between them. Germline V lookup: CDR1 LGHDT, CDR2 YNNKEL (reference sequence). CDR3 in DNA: TGTGCCAGCAGCCTTCGGACGGTCGATGGCACTGAAGCTTTCTTT. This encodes CASSLRTVDGTEAFF.

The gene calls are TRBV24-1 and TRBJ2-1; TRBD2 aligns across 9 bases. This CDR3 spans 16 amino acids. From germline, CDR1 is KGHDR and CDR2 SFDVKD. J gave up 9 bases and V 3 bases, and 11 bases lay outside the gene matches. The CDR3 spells CATSDRLAGILGEQFF. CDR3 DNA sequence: TGTGCCACCAGTGATCGGCTAGCGGGGATTTTAGGTGAGCAGTTCTTC.

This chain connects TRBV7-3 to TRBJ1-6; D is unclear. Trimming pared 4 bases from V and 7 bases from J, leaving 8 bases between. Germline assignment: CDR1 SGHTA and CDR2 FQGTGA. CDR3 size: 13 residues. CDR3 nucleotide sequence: TGTGCCAGCAGCTCCATACAGAATTCACCCCTCCACTTT. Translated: CASSSIQNSPLHF.

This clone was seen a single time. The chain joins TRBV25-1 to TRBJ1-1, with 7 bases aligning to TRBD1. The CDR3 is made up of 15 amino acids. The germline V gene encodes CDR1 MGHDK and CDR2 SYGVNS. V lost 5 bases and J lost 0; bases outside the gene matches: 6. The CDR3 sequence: CASSTPGTVNTEAFF. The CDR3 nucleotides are TGTGCCAGCAGTACCCCCGGGACAGTGAACACTGAAGCTTTCTTT.

The CDR3 loop reads CASSLTGLAEGSYEQYF. The DNA of the CDR3 is TGTGCCAGCAGCTTAACGGGACTAGCGGAGGGCTCCTACGAGCAGTACTTC. V usage is TRBV7-3 and J usage is TRBJ2-7, with 11 bases lining up with TRBD2. Losses at the gene ends were 0 bases for V and 0 bases for J; bases not matched to a gene: 4. In germline, CDR1 is SGHTA, CDR2 FQGTGA. The length of the CDR3 is 17 residues.

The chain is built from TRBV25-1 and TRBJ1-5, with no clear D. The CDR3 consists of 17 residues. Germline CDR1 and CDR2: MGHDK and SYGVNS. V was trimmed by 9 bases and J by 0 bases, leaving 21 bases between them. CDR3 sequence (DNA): TGTGCCAGACTTGTTGTTGGCGTGCAGTATAGCAATCAGCCCCAGCATTTT. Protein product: CARLVVGVQYSNQPQHF.

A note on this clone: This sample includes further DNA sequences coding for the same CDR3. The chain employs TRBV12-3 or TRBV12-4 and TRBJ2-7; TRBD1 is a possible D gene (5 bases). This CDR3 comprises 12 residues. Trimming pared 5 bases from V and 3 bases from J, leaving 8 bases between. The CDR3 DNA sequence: TGTGCCAGCAGTCCCGACAGCTACGAGCAGTACTTC. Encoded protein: CASSPDSYEQYF.

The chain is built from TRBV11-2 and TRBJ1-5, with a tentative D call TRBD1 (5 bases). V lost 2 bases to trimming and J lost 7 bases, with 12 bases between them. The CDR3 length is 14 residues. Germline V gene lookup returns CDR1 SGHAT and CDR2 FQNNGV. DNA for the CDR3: TGTGCCAGCAGCTTAACGATAAGGGACCAGCCCCAGCATTTT. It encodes CASSLTIRDQPQHF.

For the CDR3, the DNA is TGTGCCAGCAGCGCCCCCGACAGCACCTACGAGCAGTACTTC. Protein product: CASSAPDSTYEQYF. The chain combines TRBV9 with TRBJ2-7; tentatively, D is TRBD1 (5 bases). Per germline, CDR1 SGDLS and CDR2 YYNGEE. This CDR3 contains 14 residues. The V end was cut by 3 bases, the J end by 2 bases, with 12 bases between.

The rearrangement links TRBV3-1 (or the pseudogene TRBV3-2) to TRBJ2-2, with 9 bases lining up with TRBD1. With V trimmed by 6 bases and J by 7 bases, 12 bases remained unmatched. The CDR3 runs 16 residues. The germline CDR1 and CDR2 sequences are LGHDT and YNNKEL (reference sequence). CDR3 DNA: TGTGCCAGCAGTCACGACGGGACAGGGTATGTCGGGGAGCTGTTTTTT. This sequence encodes CASSHDGTGYVGELFF.

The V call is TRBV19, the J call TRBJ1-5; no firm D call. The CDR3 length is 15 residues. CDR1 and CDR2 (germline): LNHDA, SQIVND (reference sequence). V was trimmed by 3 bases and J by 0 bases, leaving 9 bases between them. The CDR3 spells CASSIPGGSNQPQHF. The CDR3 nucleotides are TGTGCCAGTAGTATCCCGGGCGGTAGCAATCAGCCCCAGCATTTT.

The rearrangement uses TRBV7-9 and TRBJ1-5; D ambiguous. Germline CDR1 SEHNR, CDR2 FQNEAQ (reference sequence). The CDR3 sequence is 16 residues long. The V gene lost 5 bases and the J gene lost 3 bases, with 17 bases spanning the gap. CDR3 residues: CASSRNPVQTNQPQHF. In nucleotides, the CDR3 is TGTGCCAGCAGCCGAAACCCCGTCCAAACCAATCAGCCCCAGCATTTT.

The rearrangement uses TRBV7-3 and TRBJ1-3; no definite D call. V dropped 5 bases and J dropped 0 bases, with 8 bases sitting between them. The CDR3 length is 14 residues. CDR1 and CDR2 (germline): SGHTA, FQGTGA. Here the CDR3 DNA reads TGTGCCAGCAGCGTGGACGGCTCTGGAAACACCATATATTTT. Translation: CASSVDGSGNTIYF.

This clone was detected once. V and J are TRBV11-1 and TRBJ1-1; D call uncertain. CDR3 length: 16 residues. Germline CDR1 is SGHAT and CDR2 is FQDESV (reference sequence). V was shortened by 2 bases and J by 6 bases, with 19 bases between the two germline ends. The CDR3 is CASSLFGKRVRAEAFF. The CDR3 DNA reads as TGTGCCAGCAGCTTATTCGGGAAAAGGGTCCGGGCTGAAGCTTTCTTT.

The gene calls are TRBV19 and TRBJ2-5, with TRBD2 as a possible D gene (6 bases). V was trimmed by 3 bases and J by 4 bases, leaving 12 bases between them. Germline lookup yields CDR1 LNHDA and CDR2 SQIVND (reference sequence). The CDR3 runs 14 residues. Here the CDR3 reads CASSMGQGGETQYF. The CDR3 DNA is TGTGCCAGTAGTATGGGGCAGGGAGGAGAGACCCAGTACTTC.

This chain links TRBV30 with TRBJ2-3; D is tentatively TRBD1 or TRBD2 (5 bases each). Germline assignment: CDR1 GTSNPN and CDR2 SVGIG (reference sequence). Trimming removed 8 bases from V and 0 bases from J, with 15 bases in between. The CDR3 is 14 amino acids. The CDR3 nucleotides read TGTGCCGGTAGGGACGGATATAGCACAGATACGCAGTATTTT. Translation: CAGRDGYSTDTQYF.

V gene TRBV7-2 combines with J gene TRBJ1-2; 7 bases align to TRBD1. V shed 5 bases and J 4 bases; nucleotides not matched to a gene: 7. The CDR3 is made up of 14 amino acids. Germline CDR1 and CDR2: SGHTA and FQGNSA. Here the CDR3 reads CASSTRQGGYGYTF. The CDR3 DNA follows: TGTGCCAGCAGCACTCGACAGGGCGGCTATGGCTACACCTTC.

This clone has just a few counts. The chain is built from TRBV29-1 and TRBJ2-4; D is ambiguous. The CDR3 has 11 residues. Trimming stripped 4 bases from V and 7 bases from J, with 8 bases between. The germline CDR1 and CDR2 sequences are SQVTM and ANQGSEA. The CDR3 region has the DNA TGCAGCGTTGTCCTCCTGAACATTCAGTACTTC. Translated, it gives CSVVLLNIQYF.

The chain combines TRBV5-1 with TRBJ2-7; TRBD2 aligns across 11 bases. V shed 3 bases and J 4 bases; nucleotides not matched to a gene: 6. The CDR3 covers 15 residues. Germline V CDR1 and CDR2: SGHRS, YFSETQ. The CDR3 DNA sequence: TGCGCCAGCAGCTCCCTCACTAGCGGGGGTTACGAGCAGTACTTC. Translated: CASSSLTSGGYEQYF.

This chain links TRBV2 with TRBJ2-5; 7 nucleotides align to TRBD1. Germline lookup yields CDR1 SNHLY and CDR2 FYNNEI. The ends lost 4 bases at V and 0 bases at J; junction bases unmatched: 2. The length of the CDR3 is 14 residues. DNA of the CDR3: TGTGCCAGCAGTGCGGACAGGTACCAAGAGACCCAGTACTTC. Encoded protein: CASSADRYQETQYF.

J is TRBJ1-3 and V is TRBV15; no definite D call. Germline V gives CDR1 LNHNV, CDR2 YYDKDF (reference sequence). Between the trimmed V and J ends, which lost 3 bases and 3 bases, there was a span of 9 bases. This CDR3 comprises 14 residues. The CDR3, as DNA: TGTGCCACCAGCAGTATCGAGTTTGGAAACACCATATATTTT. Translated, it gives CATSSIEFGNTIYF.